This is a list of T cell receptor beta chains from one sample in a study of blood T cell repertoires in COVID-19. TCRdb's table, derived via immunoSEQ multiplex PCR, lists solely in-frame clones and lacks some. The sample comprises hundreds of thousands of clones, more than 85% of which are singletons, and over 0.75% rests with the top ten. Sequencing used peripheral blood. The receptors here all came from a man between 60 and 75 years old with COVID-19, enrolled during active disease. CDR3s include the opening cysteine and the closing phenylalanine or tryptophan. Fields, in order: D gene, J gene, clone size, V gene, CDR3 protein, CDR3 DNA. The D gene is left open where the match is weak. Clone sizes are given selectively: once, few, many, or a class where the clone is expanded.

d_call: TRBD1; j_call: TRBJ2-1; clone_size: NA; v_call: TRBV7-2; cdr3_aa: CASSQAGTGTYNEQFF; cdr3_nt: TGTGCCAGCAGCCAAGCCGGGACAGGGACCTACAATGAGCAGTTCTTC
d_call: TRBD1; j_call: TRBJ2-1; clone_size: NA; v_call: TRBV9; cdr3_aa: CASSADRGGNEQFF; cdr3_nt: TGTGCCAGCAGCGCGGACAGGGGTGGGAATGAGCAGTTCTTC
d_call: TRBD2; j_call: TRBJ2-7; clone_size: NA; v_call: TRBV6-2/TRBV6-3; cdr3_aa: CASSYRTSGAYEQYF; cdr3_nt: TGTGCCAGCAGTTACCGGACTAGCGGAGCCTACGAGCAGTACTTC
d_call: TRBD2; j_call: TRBJ2-2; clone_size: few; v_call: TRBV5-1; cdr3_aa: CASSLVAGAGELFF; cdr3_nt: TGCGCCAGCAGCTTGGTAGCGGGAGCCGGGGAGCTGTTTTTT
d_call: NA; j_call: TRBJ1-1; clone_size: once; v_call: TRBV19; cdr3_aa: CASSSLITEAFF; cdr3_nt: TGTGCCAGTAGTAGTTTAATAACTGAAGCTTTCTTT
d_call: NA; j_call: TRBJ2-5; clone_size: NA; v_call: TRBV7-2; cdr3_aa: CASTLSGPSQTQYF; cdr3_nt: TGTGCCAGCACCCTAAGCGGGCCATCCCAGACCCAGTACTTC
d_call: NA; j_call: TRBJ1-1; clone_size: once; v_call: TRBV19; cdr3_aa: CASSIQGQAEAFF; cdr3_nt: TGTGCCAGTAGTATACAGGGTCAGGCTGAAGCTTTCTTT
d_call: TRBD1; j_call: TRBJ2-1; clone_size: NA; v_call: TRBV3-1/TRBV3-2; cdr3_aa: CASSQTPGTGGAIKEFF; cdr3_nt: TGTGCCAGCAGCCAAACCCCAGGGACAGGGGGCGCGATTAAGGAGTTCTTC
d_call: TRBD2; j_call: TRBJ2-3; clone_size: NA; v_call: TRBV9; cdr3_aa: CASSSGVADTQYF; cdr3_nt: TGTGCCAGCAGTAGCGGGGTGGCAGATACGCAGTATTTT
d_call: NA; j_call: TRBJ2-1; clone_size: NA; v_call: TRBV27; cdr3_aa: CASSSPGRAKDNEQFF; cdr3_nt: TGTGCCAGCAGTTCCCCGGGCAGGGCCAAGGACAATGAGCAGTTCTTC
d_call: TRBD1; j_call: TRBJ2-1; clone_size: NA; v_call: TRBV19; cdr3_aa: CASTTTGRKYNEQFF; cdr3_nt: TGTGCCAGTACCACGACAGGGCGAAAATACAATGAGCAGTTCTTC
d_call: NA; j_call: TRBJ2-2; clone_size: NA; v_call: TRBV7-2; cdr3_aa: CASSKGLGANGELFF; cdr3_nt: TGTGCCAGCAGCAAAGGCCTGGGGGCGAACGGGGAGCTGTTTTTT
d_call: NA; j_call: TRBJ1-1; clone_size: NA; v_call: TRBV6-6; cdr3_aa: CASSYEGGLNTEAFF; cdr3_nt: TGTGCCAGCAGTTACGAGGGAGGTCTTAACACTGAAGCTTTCTTT
d_call: TRBD1; j_call: TRBJ1-1; clone_size: NA; v_call: TRBV12-3/TRBV12-4; cdr3_aa: CASRGQMNTEAFF; cdr3_nt: TGTGCCAGCAGGGGACAGATGAACACTGAAGCTTTCTTT
d_call: NA; j_call: TRBJ1-5; clone_size: NA; v_call: TRBV28; cdr3_aa: CASFGASNQPQHF; cdr3_nt: TGTGCCAGTTTTGGGGCTAGCAATCAGCCCCAGCATTTT
d_call: NA; j_call: TRBJ2-4; clone_size: NA; v_call: TRBV4-3; cdr3_aa: CASSQDHAIRDDIQYF; cdr3_nt: TGCGCCAGCAGCCAAGATCATGCGATCAGGGATGACATTCAGTACTTC
d_call: TRBD1; j_call: TRBJ1-1; clone_size: NA; v_call: TRBV7-2; cdr3_aa: CASSDAQGAQAAFF; cdr3_nt: TGTGCCAGCAGCGACGCGCAGGGGGCCCAGGCTGCTTTCTTT
d_call: NA; j_call: TRBJ1-1; clone_size: NA; v_call: TRBV3-1/TRBV3-2; cdr3_aa: CASSQDLPNTEAFF; cdr3_nt: TGTGCCAGCAGCCAAGATCTTCCGAACACTGAAGCTTTCTTT
d_call: NA; j_call: TRBJ2-7; clone_size: NA; v_call: TRBV19; cdr3_aa: CASSINGNSYEQYF; cdr3_nt: TGTGCCAGTAGTATAAACGGGAACTCCTACGAGCAGTACTTC
d_call: NA; j_call: TRBJ1-2; clone_size: few; v_call: TRBV6-5; cdr3_aa: CASNSDSYGYTF; cdr3_nt: TGTGCCAGCAATTCTGACAGCTATGGCTACACCTTC
d_call: NA; j_call: TRBJ1-4; clone_size: NA; v_call: TRBV2; cdr3_aa: CASANGAPGPVTNEKLFF; cdr3_nt: TGTGCCAGCGCCAATGGGGCTCCCGGACCGGTTACTAATGAAAAACTGTTTTTT
d_call: TRBD1; j_call: TRBJ1-1; clone_size: NA; v_call: TRBV4-1; cdr3_aa: CASSQAGQLNTEAFF; cdr3_nt: TGCGCCAGCAGCCAGGCGGGACAGTTGAACACTGAAGCTTTCTTT
d_call: TRBD2; j_call: TRBJ2-1; clone_size: few; v_call: TRBV6-6; cdr3_aa: CASTDAGGRYNEQFF; cdr3_nt: TGTGCCAGCACCGACGCGGGGGGGCGCTACAATGAGCAGTTCTTC
d_call: NA; j_call: TRBJ2-3; clone_size: NA; v_call: TRBV5-1; cdr3_aa: CASSLEQSRGRDTQYF; cdr3_nt: TGCGCCAGCAGCTTGGAACAGTCAAGGGGTAGAGATACGCAGTATTTT
d_call: TRBD1; j_call: TRBJ2-7; clone_size: NA; v_call: TRBV5-5; cdr3_aa: CASSSPGQGASEQYF; cdr3_nt: TGTGCCAGCAGCTCACCGGGACAGGGGGCGAGCGAGCAGTACTTC
d_call: NA; j_call: TRBJ2-7; clone_size: NA; v_call: TRBV21-1; cdr3_aa: CASSGTRRARANYEQYF; cdr3_nt: TGTGCCAGCAGCGGGACTAGACGGGCACGGGCGAACTACGAGCAGTACTTC
d_call: NA; j_call: TRBJ1-2; clone_size: NA; v_call: TRBV12-3/TRBV12-4; cdr3_aa: CASSLDGNYGYTF; cdr3_nt: TGTGCCAGCAGTTTAGACGGGAACTATGGCTACACCTTC
d_call: TRBD2; j_call: TRBJ2-2; clone_size: NA; v_call: TRBV19; cdr3_aa: CASSRTSGGGPGELFF; cdr3_nt: TGTGCCAGTAGTCGGACTAGCGGGGGGGGTCCCGGGGAGCTGTTTTTT
d_call: TRBD1; j_call: TRBJ1-4; clone_size: NA; v_call: TRBV10-1; cdr3_aa: CASSERTGGNEKLFF; cdr3_nt: TGCGCCAGCAGTGAACGGACAGGGGGCAATGAAAAACTGTTTTTT
d_call: TRBD1; j_call: TRBJ2-3; clone_size: NA; v_call: TRBV7-8; cdr3_aa: CASSLFQGALDTQYF; cdr3_nt: TGTGCCAGCAGCTTATTTCAGGGGGCATTAGATACGCAGTATTTT
d_call: NA; j_call: TRBJ1-6; clone_size: NA; v_call: TRBV12-3/TRBV12-4; cdr3_aa: CASSSGNSPLHF; cdr3_nt: TGTGCCAGCAGCTCAGGGAATTCACCCCTCCACTTT
d_call: NA; j_call: TRBJ1-1; clone_size: NA; v_call: TRBV27; cdr3_aa: CASSLRHGRWTEAFF; cdr3_nt: TGTGCCAGCAGTTTACGACACGGGAGGTGGACTGAAGCTTTCTTT
d_call: TRBD2; j_call: TRBJ2-1; clone_size: NA; v_call: TRBV5-5; cdr3_aa: CASSRGVGGGSEQFF; cdr3_nt: TGTGCCAGCAGTCGTGGTGTGGGGGGAGGGAGTGAGCAGTTCTTC
d_call: NA; j_call: TRBJ2-7; clone_size: once; v_call: TRBV3-1/TRBV3-2; cdr3_aa: CASSRGHRQASYEQYF; cdr3_nt: TGTGCCAGCAGCCGAGGACACAGGCAAGCCTCCTACGAGCAGTACTTC
d_call: NA; j_call: TRBJ1-1; clone_size: NA; v_call: TRBV28; cdr3_aa: CASSSRGSRTEAFF; cdr3_nt: TGTGCCAGCAGTTCCAGGGGCTCCCGGACTGAAGCTTTCTTT
d_call: NA; j_call: TRBJ1-2; clone_size: NA; v_call: TRBV12-3/TRBV12-4; cdr3_aa: CASTGAYGYTF; cdr3_nt: TGTGCCAGCACAGGGGCTTATGGCTACACCTTC
d_call: NA; j_call: TRBJ1-5; clone_size: once; v_call: TRBV12-5; cdr3_aa: CASGLEHTEQQPQHF; cdr3_nt: TGTGCTAGTGGTTTGGAACACACGGAACAGCAGCCCCAGCATTTT
d_call: TRBD1; j_call: TRBJ2-1; clone_size: NA; v_call: TRBV18; cdr3_aa: CASSPPQTGALNEQFF; cdr3_nt: TGTGCCAGCTCACCACCGCAGACAGGGGCCCTCAATGAGCAGTTCTTC
d_call: TRBD1; j_call: TRBJ2-1; clone_size: NA; v_call: TRBV30; cdr3_aa: CAWSTGQGLLNEQFF; cdr3_nt: TGTGCCTGGAGTACCGGACAGGGTCTCCTAAATGAGCAGTTCTTC
d_call: NA; j_call: TRBJ1-5; clone_size: once; v_call: TRBV7-9; cdr3_aa: CASSLEKGGWGEWDQPQHF; cdr3_nt: TGTGCCAGCAGCTTAGAAAAAGGAGGTTGGGGGGAATGGGATCAGCCCCAGCATTTT
d_call: NA; j_call: TRBJ2-7; clone_size: NA; v_call: TRBV30; cdr3_aa: CAWSVRDRGEQYF; cdr3_nt: TGTGCCTGGAGTGTAAGAGACAGAGGCGAGCAGTACTTC
d_call: NA; j_call: TRBJ1-2; clone_size: NA; v_call: TRBV2; cdr3_aa: CASRGSLGGSYGYTF; cdr3_nt: TGTGCCAGCAGAGGAAGTCTCGGGGGAAGCTATGGCTACACCTTC
d_call: NA; j_call: TRBJ1-6; clone_size: NA; v_call: TRBV23-1; cdr3_aa: CASRTRVVFNSPLHF; cdr3_nt: TGCGCCAGCAGGACCAGGGTCGTGTTTAACTCACCCCTCCACTTT
d_call: TRBD1; j_call: TRBJ1-2; clone_size: NA; v_call: TRBV4-1; cdr3_aa: CASSLLSPGQGASGYTF; cdr3_nt: TGCGCCAGCAGCCTTCTATCACCGGGACAGGGGGCCAGTGGCTACACCTTC
d_call: TRBD2; j_call: TRBJ2-5; clone_size: few; v_call: TRBV11-2; cdr3_aa: CASSPRTSGGVQETQYF; cdr3_nt: TGTGCCAGCAGCCCAAGGACTAGCGGGGGGGTCCAAGAGACCCAGTACTTC
d_call: TRBD2; j_call: TRBJ2-1; clone_size: NA; v_call: TRBV5-1; cdr3_aa: CASSLRTSGSYNEQFF; cdr3_nt: TGCGCCAGCAGCTTACGGACTAGCGGGAGCTACAATGAGCAGTTCTTC
d_call: NA; j_call: TRBJ2-2; clone_size: few; v_call: TRBV10-2; cdr3_aa: CASSPRPLTGPTGELFF; cdr3_nt: TGCGCCAGCAGTCCACGGCCCCTGACAGGACCGACCGGGGAGCTGTTTTTT
d_call: TRBD1; j_call: TRBJ2-7; clone_size: NA; v_call: TRBV5-4; cdr3_aa: CASSLGGRGSGEQYF; cdr3_nt: TGTGCCAGCAGCTTGGGGGGCAGGGGGTCGGGAGAGCAGTACTTC
d_call: NA; j_call: TRBJ2-7; clone_size: once; v_call: TRBV18; cdr3_aa: CASSSYREPYEQYF; cdr3_nt: TGTGCCAGCTCATCATACAGGGAGCCCTACGAGCAGTACTTC
d_call: TRBD2; j_call: TRBJ2-7; clone_size: NA; v_call: TRBV19; cdr3_aa: CASSNRPSGSPMGSYEQYF; cdr3_nt: TGTGCCAGTAGTAACCGTCCTAGCGGGAGCCCTATGGGCTCCTACGAGCAGTACTTC
d_call: NA; j_call: TRBJ1-1; clone_size: NA; v_call: TRBV19; cdr3_aa: CASSIDPRPRTEAFF; cdr3_nt: TGTGCCAGTAGTATAGACCCGCGCCCCCGCACTGAAGCTTTCTTT
d_call: NA; j_call: TRBJ1-1; clone_size: NA; v_call: TRBV4-1; cdr3_aa: CASSQEKGLSNTEAFF; cdr3_nt: TGCGCCAGCAGCCAAGAGAAGGGACTTTCGAACACTGAAGCTTTCTTT
d_call: TRBD1; j_call: TRBJ2-5; clone_size: NA; v_call: TRBV2; cdr3_aa: CASNSQGVRETQYF; cdr3_nt: TGTGCCAGCAACTCTCAGGGGGTCCGGGAGACCCAGTACTTC